Sequencing of this T cell receptor (beta chain) was carried out in a study of blood T cell repertoires in COVID-19. Study in general: Some COVID-19 samples were acute and others convalescent; all came from the United States, Italy and Spain. Sources were T cells, B-cell-depleted T cells, or PBMCs; the material itself was cDNA or gDNA.

Authors' data handling: Reference gene primer amplification gave nucleated cell count estimates. The repertoire was sequenced with immunoSEQ multiplex PCR; TCRdb's copy has only in-frame clones and lacks some. Clonal size and the V and J genes are those of that table, whereas D and trimming came from the DNA. The sample contains 200,000 to 300,000 clones, around 83% of which appear only once. With 4 bases clipped from V and 6 bases from J, the junction kept 3 bases outside the gene matches. Germline values: CDR1 SGHRS, CDR2 YFSETQ. This CDR3 is 14 amino acids long. As concerns this clone: The same CDR3 can be traced to other DNA sequences in this sample.

Sequencing input: peripheral blood. The chain uses TRBV5-1 and TRBJ2-1; 11 nucleotides line up with TRBD1. This TCR came from a young man who had recovered from COVID-19. CDR3 loop: CASSVGTGGNEQFF. DNA of the CDR3: TGCGCCAGCAGCGTCGGGACAGGGGGCAATGAGCAGTTCTTC.